The sequence of this T cell receptor (beta chain) was determined in a study of HIV-infected patients and healthy controls. TCRdb fed the 5' RACE reads into MiXCR, producing one record per CDR3 protein. The sample gives 60,000 to 70,000 distinct CDR3 sequences, about 19% of which show up once; about 1.5% is in the top ten. V was trimmed by 6 bases and J by 3 bases, leaving 7 bases between them. Germline loops: CDR1 MNHEY, CDR2 SVGEGT. The CDR3 has 12 amino acids. The source material was CD4+ T cells from blood. V and J are TRBV6-2 or TRBV6-3 and TRBJ2-3, with no clear D. The source is a human donor in good health. The CDR3, as DNA: TGTGCCAGCAGCTATCGGACAGATACGCAGTATTTT. Translating gives CASSYRTDTQYF.